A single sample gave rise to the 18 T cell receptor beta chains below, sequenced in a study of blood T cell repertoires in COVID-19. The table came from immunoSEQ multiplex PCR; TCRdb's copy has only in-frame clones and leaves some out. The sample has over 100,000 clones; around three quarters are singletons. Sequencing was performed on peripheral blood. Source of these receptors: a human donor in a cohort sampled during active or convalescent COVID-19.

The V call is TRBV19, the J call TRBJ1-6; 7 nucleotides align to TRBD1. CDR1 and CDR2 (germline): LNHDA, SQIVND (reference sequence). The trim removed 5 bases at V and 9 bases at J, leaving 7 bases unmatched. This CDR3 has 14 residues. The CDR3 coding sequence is TGTGCCAGTAGTCCACGACAGGGAGGTTCACCCCTCCACTTT. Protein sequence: CASSPRQGGSPLHF.

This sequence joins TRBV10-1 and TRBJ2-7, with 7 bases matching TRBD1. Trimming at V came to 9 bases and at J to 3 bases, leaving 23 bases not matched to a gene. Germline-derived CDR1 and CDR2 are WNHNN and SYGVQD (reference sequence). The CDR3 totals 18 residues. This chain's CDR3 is CARLSIIIDGTACYEQYF. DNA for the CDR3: TGCGCCAGACTATCGATTATAATAGACGGGACAGCCTGCTACGAGCAGTACTTC.

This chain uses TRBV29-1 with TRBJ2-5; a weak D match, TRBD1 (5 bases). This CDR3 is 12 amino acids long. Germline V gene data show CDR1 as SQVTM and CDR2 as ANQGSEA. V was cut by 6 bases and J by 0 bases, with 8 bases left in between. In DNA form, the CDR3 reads TGCAGCGTCCGGACAAACCAAGAGACCCAGTACTTC. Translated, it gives CSVRTNQETQYF.

The CDR3 DNA sequence: TGCGCCAGCAGCCAAGATCGGGGCGGGGGGGGTCAGCCCCAGCATTTT. The encoded protein is CASSQDRGGGGQPQHF. V usage is TRBV4-1 and J usage is TRBJ1-5; a possible D gene is TRBD1 (5 bases). The CDR3 consists of 16 residues. Between the trimmed V and J ends, which lost 0 bases and 6 bases, there was a span of 15 bases. Germline-derived CDR1 and CDR2 are MGHRA and YSYEKL.

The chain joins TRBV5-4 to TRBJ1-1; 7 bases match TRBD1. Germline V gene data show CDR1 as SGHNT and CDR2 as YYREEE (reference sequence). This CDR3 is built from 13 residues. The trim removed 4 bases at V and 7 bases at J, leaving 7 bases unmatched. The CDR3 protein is CASSHGTELEAFF. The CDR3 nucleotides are TGTGCCAGCAGCCACGGGACAGAACTTGAAGCTTTCTTT.

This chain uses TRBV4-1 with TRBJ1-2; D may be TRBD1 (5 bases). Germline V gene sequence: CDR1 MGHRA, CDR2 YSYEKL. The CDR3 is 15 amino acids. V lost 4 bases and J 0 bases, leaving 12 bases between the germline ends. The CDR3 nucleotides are TGCGCCAGCAGCCGGGGCGGGAATGCTAACTATGGCTACACCTTC. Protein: CASSRGGNANYGYTF.

The CDR3 bases are TGTGCCAGCAGAGCACTAGGGAGACCTGAAGCTTTCTTT. It is translated as CASRALGRPEAFF. The genes are TRBV28 and TRBJ1-1; D uncertain. V was cut by 6 bases and J by 6 bases, with 14 bases left in between. The CDR3 is made up of 13 amino acids. Germline loops: CDR1 MDHEN, CDR2 SYDVKM.

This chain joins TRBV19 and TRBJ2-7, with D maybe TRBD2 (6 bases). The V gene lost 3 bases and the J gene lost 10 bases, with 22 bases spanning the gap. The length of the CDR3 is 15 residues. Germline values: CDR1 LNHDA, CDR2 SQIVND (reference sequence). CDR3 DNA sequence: TGTGCCAGTAGTATTTCGTGGACTAACTTACGAGGACAGTACTTC. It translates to CASSISWTNLRGQYF. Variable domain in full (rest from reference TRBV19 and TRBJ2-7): DGGITQSPKYLFRKEGQNVTLSCEQNLNHDAMYWYRQDPGQGLRLIYYSQIVNDFQKGDIAEGYSVSREKKESFPLTVTSAQKNPTAFYLCASSISWTNLRGQYFGPGTRLTVT.

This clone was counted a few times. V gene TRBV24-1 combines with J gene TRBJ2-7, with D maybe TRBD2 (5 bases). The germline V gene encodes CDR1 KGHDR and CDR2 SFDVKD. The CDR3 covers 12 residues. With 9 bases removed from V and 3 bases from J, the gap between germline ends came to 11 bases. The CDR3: CATGGLNYEQYF. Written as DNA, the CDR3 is TGTGCCACCGGTGGACTGAACTACGAGCAGTACTTC.

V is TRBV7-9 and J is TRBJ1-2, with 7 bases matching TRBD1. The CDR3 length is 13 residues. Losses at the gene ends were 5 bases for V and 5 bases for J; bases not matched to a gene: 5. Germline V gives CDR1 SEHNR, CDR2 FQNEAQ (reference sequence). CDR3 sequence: CASSTGTAYGYTF. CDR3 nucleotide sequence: TGTGCCAGCAGCACCGGGACAGCATATGGCTACACCTTC.

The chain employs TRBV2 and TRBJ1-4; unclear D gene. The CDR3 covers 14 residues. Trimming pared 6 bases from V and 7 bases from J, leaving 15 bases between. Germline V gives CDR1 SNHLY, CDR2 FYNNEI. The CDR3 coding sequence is TGTGCCAGCAGGTTTAGGGTAGCGACTGAAAAACTGTTTTTT. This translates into CASRFRVATEKLFF.

CDR3 in amino acids: CASSLVGGGADTQYF. The CDR3 DNA is TGTGCCAGCAGCTTAGTAGGTGGAGGGGCAGATACGCAGTATTTT. This chain connects TRBV7-9 to TRBJ2-3; TRBD2 is a possible D gene (6 bases). CDR3 length equals 15 residues. Germline CDR1 SEHNR, CDR2 FQNEAQ (reference sequence). The V and J ends lost 1 base and 4 bases respectively, with 12 bases between them.

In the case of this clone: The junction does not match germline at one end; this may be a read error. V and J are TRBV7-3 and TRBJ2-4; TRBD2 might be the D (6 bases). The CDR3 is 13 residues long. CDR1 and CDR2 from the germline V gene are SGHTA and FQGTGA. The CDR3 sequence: CASSLTPGGMRDF. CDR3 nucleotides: TGTGCCAGCAGCTTAACCCCTGGAGGGATGAGGGACTTC.

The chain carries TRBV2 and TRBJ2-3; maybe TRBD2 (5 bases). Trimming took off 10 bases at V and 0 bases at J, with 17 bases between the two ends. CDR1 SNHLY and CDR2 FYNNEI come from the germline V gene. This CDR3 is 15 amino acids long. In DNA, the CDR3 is TGTGCCACCCCAGAGACTACGATCAGCACAGATACGCAGTATTTT. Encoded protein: CATPETTISTDTQYF. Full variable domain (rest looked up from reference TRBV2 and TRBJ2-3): EPEVTQTPSHQVTQMGQEVILRCVPISNHLYFYWYRQILGQKVEFLVSFYNNEISEKSEIFDDQFSVERPDGSNFTLKIRSTKLEDSAMYFCATPETTISTDTQYFGPGTRLTVL.

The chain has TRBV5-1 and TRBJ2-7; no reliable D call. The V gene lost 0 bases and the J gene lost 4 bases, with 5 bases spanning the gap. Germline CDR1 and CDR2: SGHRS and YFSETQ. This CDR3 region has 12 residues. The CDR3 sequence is CASSLGRYEQYF. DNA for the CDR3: TGCGCCAGCAGCTTGGGGAGATACGAGCAGTACTTC.

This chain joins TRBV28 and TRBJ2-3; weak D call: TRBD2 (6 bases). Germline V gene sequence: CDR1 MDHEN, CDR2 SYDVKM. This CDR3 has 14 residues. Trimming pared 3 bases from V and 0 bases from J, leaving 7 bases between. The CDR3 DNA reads TGTGCCAGCAGTTTCAGCGGGAGCACAGATACGCAGTATTTT. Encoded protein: CASSFSGSTDTQYF.

Written as DNA, the CDR3 is TGTGCCAGCAGTCACCGGGACAACCCCTACAATGAGCAGTTCTTC. This translates into CASSHRDNPYNEQFF. The genes are TRBV6-2 or TRBV6-3 and TRBJ2-1, with a tentative D call TRBD1 (6 bases). V lost 5 bases and J 2 bases, leaving 13 bases between the germline ends. Germline assignment: CDR1 MNHEY and CDR2 SVGEGT. The CDR3 covers 15 residues.

The CDR3 nucleotides are TGCAGCGTGAGGACTGCGATCTACGAGCAGTACTTC. Residues: CSVRTAIYEQYF. The chain carries TRBV29-1 and TRBJ2-7; the D gene is possibly TRBD2 (5 bases). The CDR3 is 12 residues long. V lost 6 bases to trimming and J lost 3 bases, with 12 bases between them. The germline V gene encodes CDR1 SQVTM and CDR2 ANQGSEA.